The source of this TCR beta chain is a study of Graves' ophthalmopathy and Graves' hyperthyroidism. This clonotype was seen many times. The CDR3 runs 15 residues. Trimming removed 4 bases from V and 4 bases from J; junction bases left unmatched: 3. CDR1 and CDR2 (germline): MNHEY, SVGEGT. The sequenced template was RNA, covering the TCR beta CDR3 region. HTBI primers primed a first-round RT-PCR, and a second-round multiplex PCR followed. TCRdb fed the multiplex PCR reads into MiXCR, producing one record per CDR3 protein. Here the sample spans approximately 160,000 distinct CDR3 sequences, roughly two fifths being singletons. If patients had other autoimmune diseases, uncontrolled infections, pregnancy or lactation, they were excluded.

Material: peripheral blood. The receptor comes from a man aged 25 to 45 with Graves' ophthalmopathy. The chain recombines TRBV6-2 or TRBV6-3 with TRBJ2-7; 14 nucleotides agree with TRBD2. This chain's CDR3 is CASSSGTSGSYEQYF. The CDR3 DNA reads as TGTGCCAGCAGTTCCGGGACTAGCGGGAGTTACGAGCAGTACTTC.